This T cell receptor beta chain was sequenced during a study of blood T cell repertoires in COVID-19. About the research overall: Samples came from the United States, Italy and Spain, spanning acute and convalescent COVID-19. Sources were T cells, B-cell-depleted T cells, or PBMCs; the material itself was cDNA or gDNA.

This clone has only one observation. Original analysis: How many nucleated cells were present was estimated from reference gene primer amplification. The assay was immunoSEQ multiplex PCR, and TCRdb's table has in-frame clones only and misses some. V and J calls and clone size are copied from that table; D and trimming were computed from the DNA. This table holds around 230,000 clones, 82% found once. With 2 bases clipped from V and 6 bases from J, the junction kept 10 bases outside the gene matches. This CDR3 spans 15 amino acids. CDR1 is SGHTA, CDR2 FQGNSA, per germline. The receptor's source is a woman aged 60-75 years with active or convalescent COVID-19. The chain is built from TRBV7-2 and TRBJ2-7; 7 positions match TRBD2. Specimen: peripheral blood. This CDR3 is CASSLNVAGVGEQYF. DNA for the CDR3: TGTGCCAGCAGCTTAAATGTGGCGGGGGTCGGCGAGCAGTACTTC.